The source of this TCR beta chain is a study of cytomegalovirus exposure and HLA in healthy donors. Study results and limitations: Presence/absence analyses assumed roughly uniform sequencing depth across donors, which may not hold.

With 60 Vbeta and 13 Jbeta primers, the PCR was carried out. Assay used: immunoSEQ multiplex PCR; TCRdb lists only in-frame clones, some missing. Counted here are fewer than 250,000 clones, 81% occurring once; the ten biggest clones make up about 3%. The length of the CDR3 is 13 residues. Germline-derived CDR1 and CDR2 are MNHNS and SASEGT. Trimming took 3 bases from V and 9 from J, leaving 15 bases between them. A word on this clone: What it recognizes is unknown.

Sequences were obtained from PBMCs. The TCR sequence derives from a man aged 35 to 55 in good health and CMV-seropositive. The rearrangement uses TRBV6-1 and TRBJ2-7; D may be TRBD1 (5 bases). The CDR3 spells CASSEKGPRGQYF. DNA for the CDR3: TGTGCCAGCAGTGAGAAGGGGCCCCGAGGGCAGTACTTC.